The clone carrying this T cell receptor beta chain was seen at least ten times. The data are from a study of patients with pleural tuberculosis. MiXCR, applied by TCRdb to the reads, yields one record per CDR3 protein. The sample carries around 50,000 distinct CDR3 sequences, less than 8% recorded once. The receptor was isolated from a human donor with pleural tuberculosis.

The CDR3 sequence: CASTIGWRASTDTQYF. The CDR3 DNA reads as TGTGCCAGCACTATCGGCTGGAGAGCTAGCACAGATACGCAGTATTTT. The rearrangement joins TRBV11-2 to TRBJ2-3, with D unresolved. The germline CDR1 and CDR2 sequences are SGHAT and FQNNGV. V gave up 7 bases and J gave up 0 bases, with 17 bases separating them. CDR3 length: 16 amino acids.